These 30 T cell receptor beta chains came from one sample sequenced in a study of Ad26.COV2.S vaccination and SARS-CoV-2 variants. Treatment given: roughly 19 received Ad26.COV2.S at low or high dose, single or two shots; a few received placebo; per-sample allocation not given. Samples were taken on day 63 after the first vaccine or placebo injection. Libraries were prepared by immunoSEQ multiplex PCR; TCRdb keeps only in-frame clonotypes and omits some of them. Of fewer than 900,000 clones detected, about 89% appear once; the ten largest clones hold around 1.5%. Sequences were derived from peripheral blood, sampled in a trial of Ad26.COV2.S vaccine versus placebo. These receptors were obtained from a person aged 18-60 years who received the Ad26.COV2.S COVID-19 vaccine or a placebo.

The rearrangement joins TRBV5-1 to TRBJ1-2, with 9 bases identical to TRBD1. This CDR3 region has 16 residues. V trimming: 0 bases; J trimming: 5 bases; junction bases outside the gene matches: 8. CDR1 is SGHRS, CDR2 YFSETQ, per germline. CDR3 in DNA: TGCGCCAGCAGCTTGGGGCCCACGACAGGGGGGTATGGCTACACCTTC. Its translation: CASSLGPTTGGYGYTF.

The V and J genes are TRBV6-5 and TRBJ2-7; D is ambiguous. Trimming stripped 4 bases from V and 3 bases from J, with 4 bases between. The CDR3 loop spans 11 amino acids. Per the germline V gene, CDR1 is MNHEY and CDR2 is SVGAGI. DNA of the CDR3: TGTGCCAGCAGTTTTCACTACGAGCAGTACTTC. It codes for CASSFHYEQYF.

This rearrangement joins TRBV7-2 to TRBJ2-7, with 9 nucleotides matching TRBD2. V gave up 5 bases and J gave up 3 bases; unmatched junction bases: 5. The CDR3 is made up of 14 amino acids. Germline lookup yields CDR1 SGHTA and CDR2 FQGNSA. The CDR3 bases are TGTGCCAGCAGCCCTCGGACTAGCGACTACGAGCAGTACTTC. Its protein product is CASSPRTSDYEQYF.

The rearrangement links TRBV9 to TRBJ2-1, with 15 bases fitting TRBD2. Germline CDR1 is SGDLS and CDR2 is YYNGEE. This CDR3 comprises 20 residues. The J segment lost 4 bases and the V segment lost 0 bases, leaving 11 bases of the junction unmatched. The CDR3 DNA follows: TGTGCCAGCAGCGTAGGGATACGGACTAGCGGGGGGGCGGAATACAATGAGCAGTTCTTC. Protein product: CASSVGIRTSGGAEYNEQFF.

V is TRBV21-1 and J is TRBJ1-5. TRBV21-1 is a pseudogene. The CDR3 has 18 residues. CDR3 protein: CASSKAGRGFPTHQPQHF. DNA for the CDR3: TGTGCCAGCAGCAAAGCAGGGCGCGGGTTTCCAACCCATCAGCCCCAGCATTTT.

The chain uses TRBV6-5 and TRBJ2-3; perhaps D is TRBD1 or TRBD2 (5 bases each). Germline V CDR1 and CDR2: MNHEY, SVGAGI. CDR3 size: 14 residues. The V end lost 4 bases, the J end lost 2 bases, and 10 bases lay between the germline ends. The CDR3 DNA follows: TGTGCCAGCAGTTGGGACCACGCCACAGATACGCAGTATTTT. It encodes CASSWDHATDTQYF.

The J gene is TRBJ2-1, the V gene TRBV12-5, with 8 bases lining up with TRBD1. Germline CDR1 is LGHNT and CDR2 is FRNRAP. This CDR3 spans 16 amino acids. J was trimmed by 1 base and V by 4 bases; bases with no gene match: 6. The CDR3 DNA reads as TGTGCTAGTGGTTCCACGGGACAGGAGTCCTACAATGAGCAGTTCTTC. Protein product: CASGSTGQESYNEQFF. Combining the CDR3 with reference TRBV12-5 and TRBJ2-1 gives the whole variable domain DARVTQTPRHKVTEMGQEVTMRCQPILGHNTVFWYRQTMMQGLELLAYFRNRAPLDDSGMPKDRFSAEMPDATLATLKIQPSEPRDSAVYFCASGSTGQESYNEQFFGPGTRLTVL.

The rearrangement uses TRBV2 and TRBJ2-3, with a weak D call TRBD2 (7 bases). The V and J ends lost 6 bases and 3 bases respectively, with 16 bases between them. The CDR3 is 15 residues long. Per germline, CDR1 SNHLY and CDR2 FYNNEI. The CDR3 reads CASRAGGGGTDTQYF. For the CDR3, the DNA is TGTGCCAGCAGAGCCGGGGGAGGGGGTACAGATACGCAGTATTTT. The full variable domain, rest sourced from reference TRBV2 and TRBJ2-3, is EPEVTQTPSHQVTQMGQEVILRCVPISNHLYFYWYRQILGQKVEFLVSFYNNEISEKSEIFDDQFSVERPDGSNFTLKIRSTKLEDSAMYFCASRAGGGGTDTQYFGPGTRLTVL.

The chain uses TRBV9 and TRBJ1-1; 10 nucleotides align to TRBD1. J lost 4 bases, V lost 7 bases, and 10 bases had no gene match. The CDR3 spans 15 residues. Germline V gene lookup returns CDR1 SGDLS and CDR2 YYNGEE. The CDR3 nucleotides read TGTGCCAGCGACCAAGGCGGACAGGGGGGCACTGAAGCTTTCTTT. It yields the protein CASDQGGQGGTEAFF.

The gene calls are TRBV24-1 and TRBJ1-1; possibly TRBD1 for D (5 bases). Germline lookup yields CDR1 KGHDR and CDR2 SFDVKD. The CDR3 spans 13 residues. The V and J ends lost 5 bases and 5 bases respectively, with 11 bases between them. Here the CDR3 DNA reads TGTGCCACCAGTGCGCAGGGAGGAACTGAAGCTTTCTTT. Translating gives CATSAQGGTEAFF.

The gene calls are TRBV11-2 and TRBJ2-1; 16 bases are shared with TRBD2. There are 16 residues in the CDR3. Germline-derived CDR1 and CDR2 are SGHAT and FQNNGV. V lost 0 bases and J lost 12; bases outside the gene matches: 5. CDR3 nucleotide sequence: TGTGCCAGCAGCTTAGACCCGGGACTAGCGGGAGGGCGGCAGTTCTTC. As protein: CASSLDPGLAGGRQFF.

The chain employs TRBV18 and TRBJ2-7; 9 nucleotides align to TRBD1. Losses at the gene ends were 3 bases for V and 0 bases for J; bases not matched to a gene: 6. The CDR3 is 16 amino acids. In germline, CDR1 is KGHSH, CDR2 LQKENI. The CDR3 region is CASSPVGTGSSYEQYF. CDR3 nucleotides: TGTGCCAGCTCACCTGTTGGGACAGGGAGCTCCTACGAGCAGTACTTC.

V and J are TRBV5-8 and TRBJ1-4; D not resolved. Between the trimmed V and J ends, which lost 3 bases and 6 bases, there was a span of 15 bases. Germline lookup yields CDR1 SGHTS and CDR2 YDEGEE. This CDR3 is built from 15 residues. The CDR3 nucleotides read TGTGCCAGCAGCTCCCGTTCAGTAGGACATGAAAAACTGTTTTTT. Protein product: CASSSRSVGHEKLFF.

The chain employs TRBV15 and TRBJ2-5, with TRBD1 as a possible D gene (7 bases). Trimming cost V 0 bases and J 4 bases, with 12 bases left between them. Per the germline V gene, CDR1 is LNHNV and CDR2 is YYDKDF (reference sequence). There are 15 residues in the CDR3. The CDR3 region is CATSRDRQGGETQYF. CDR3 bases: TGTGCCACCAGCAGAGATCGCCAGGGGGGAGAGACCCAGTACTTC.

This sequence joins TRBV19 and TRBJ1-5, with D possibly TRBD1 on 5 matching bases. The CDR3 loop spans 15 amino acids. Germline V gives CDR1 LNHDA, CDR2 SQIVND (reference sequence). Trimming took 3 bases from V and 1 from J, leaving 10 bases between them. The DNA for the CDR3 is TGTGCCAGTAGTATCATCAGGGAGAGCAATCAGCCCCAGCATTTT. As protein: CASSIIRESNQPQHF. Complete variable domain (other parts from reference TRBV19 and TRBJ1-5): DGGITQSPKYLFRKEGQNVTLSCEQNLNHDAMYWYRQDPGQGLRLIYYSQIVNDFQKGDIAEGYSVSREKKESFPLTVTSAQKNPTAFYLCASSIIRESNQPQHFGDGTRLSIL.

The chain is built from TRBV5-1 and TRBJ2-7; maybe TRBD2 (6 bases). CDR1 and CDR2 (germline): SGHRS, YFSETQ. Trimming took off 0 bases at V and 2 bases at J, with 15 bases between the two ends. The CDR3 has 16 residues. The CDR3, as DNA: TGCGCCAGCAGCTTGGAGGGTGTGGGAGGTCCCTACGAGCAGTACTTC. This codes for CASSLEGVGGPYEQYF.

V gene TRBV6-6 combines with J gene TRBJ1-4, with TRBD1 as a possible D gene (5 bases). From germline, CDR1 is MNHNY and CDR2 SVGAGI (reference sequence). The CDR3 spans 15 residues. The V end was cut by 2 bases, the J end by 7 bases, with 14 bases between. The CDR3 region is CASSYGTGFGEKLFF. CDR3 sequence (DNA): TGTGCCAGCAGTTACGGAACAGGTTTCGGTGAAAAACTGTTTTTT.

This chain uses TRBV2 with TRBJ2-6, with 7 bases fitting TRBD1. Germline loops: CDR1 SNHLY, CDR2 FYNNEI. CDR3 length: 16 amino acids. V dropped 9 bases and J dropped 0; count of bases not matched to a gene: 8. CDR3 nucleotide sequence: TGTGCCAGTGGGGGACAGTCGTTCTCTGGGGCCAACGTCCTGACTTTC. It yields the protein CASGGQSFSGANVLTF.

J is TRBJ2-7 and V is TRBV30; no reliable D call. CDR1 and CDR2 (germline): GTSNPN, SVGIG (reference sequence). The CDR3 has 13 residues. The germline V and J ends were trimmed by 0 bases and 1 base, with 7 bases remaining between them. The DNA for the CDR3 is TGTGCCTGGAGTGTACTCTTATCCTACGAGCAGTACTTC. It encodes CAWSVLLSYEQYF.

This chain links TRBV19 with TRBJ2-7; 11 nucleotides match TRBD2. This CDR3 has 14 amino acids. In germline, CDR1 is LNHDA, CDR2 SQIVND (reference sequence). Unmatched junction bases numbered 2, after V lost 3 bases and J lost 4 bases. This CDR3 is CASSMGLAEYEQYF. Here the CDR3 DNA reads TGTGCCAGTAGTATGGGACTAGCGGAATACGAGCAGTACTTC.

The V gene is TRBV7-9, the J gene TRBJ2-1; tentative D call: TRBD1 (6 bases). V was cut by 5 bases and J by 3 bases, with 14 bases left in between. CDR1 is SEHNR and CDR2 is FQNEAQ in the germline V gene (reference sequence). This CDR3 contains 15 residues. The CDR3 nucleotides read TGTGCCAGCAGCCTTGCCCAGGGGAACTACAATGAGCAGTTCTTC. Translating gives CASSLAQGNYNEQFF. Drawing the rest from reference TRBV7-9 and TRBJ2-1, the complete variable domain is DTGVSQNPRHKITKRGQNVTFRCDPISEHNRLYWYRQTLGQGPEFLTYFQNEAQLEKSRLLSDRFSAERPKGSFSTLEIQRTEQGDSAMYLCASSLAQGNYNEQFFGPGTRLTVL.

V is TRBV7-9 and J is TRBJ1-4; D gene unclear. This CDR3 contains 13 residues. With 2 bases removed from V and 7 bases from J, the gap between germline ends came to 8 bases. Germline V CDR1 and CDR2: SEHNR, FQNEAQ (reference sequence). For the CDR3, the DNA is TGTGCCAGCAGCTTAAGCACGGCTGAAAAACTGTTTTTT. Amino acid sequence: CASSLSTAEKLFF.

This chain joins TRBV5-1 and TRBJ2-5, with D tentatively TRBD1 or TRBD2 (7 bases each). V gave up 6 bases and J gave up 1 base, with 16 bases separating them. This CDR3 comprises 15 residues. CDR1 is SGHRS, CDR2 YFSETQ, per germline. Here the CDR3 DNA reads TGCGCCAGCATCCAGGGGGGGGCCATCCAAGAGACCCAGTACTTC. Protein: CASIQGGAIQETQYF. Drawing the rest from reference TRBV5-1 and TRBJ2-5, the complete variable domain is KAGVTQTPRYLIKTRGQQVTLSCSPISGHRSVSWYQQTPGQGLQFLFEYFSETQRNKGNFPGRFSGRQFSNSRSEMNVSTLELGDSALYLCASIQGGAIQETQYFGPGTRLLVL.

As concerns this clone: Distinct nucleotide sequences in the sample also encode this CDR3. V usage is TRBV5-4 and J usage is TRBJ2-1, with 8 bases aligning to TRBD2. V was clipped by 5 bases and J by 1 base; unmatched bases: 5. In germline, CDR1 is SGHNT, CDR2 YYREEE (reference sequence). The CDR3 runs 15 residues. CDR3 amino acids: CASSLAGRSYNEQFF. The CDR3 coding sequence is TGTGCCAGCAGTTTAGCGGGAAGGTCCTACAATGAGCAGTTCTTC.

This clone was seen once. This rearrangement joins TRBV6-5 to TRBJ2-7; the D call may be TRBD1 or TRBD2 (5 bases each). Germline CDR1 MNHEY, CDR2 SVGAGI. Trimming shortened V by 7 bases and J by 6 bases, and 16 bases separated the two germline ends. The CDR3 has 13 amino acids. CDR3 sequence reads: CASTAGTRSEQYF. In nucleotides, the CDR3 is TGTGCCAGCACGGCAGGGACCAGATCCGAGCAGTACTTC.

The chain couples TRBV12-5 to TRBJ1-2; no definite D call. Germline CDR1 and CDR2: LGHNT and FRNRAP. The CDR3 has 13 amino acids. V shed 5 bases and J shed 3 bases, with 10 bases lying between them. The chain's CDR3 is CASGIQTDYGYTF. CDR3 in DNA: TGTGCTAGTGGTATACAGACGGACTATGGCTACACCTTC.

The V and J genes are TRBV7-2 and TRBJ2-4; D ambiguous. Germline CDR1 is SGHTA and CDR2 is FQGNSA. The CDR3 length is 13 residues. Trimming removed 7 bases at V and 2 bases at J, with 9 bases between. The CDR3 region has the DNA TGTGCCAGCACCATCGAAACCAAAAACATTCAGTACTTC. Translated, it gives CASTIETKNIQYF. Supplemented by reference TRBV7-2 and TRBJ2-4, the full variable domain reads GAGVSQSPSNKVTEKGKDVELRCDPISGHTALYWYRQSLGQGLEFLIYFQGNSAPDKSGLPSDRFSAERTGGSVSTLTIQRTQQEDSAVYLCASTIETKNIQYFGAGTRLSVL.

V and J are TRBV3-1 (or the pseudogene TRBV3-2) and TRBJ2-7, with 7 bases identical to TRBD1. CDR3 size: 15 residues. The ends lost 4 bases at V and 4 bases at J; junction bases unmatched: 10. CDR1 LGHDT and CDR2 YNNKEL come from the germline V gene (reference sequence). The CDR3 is CASSPRTGSRYEQYF. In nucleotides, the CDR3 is TGTGCCAGCAGCCCCCGGACAGGCTCGAGATACGAGCAGTACTTC.

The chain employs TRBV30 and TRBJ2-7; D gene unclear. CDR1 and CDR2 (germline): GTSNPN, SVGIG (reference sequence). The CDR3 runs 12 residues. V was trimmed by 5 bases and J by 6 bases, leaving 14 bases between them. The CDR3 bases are TGTGCCTGGGGTCCCAACGTGGTCGAGCAGTACTTC. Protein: CAWGPNVVEQYF. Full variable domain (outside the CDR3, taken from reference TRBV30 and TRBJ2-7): SQTIHQWPATLVQPVGSPLSLECTVEGTSNPNLYWYRQAAGRGLQLLFYSVGIGQISSEVPQNLSASRPQDRQFILSSKKLLLSDSGFYLCAWGPNVVEQYFGPGTRLTVT.

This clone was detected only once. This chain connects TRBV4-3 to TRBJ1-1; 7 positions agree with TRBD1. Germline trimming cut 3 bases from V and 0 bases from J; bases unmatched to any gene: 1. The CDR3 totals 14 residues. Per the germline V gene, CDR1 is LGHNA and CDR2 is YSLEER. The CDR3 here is CASSQQGVNTEAFF. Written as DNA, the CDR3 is TGCGCCAGCAGCCAGCAGGGGGTGAACACTGAAGCTTTCTTT.